This T cell receptor (beta chain) is drawn from a study of cytotoxic CD8 clonotypes in ibrutinib-treated CLL. Study in general: Among patients, 24 responded partially and 2 completely; approximately 15 then stayed remitted and roughly 12 progressed after median about six years.

Target depth was 1 in 200,000 to 1 in 1 million T cells, about 10x per clonotype. Method: immunoSEQ multiplex PCR; TCRdb's copy keeps in-frame clones and lacks some. Among under 150,000 clones listed, 91% were seen once. V was clipped by 10 bases and J by 4 bases, with 17 bases between them. The CDR3 spans 13 residues. Germline V gene sequence: CDR1 MNHEY, CDR2 SMNVEV (reference sequence). The clonotype originates from a human donor with chronic lymphocytic leukemia. The sequences come from PBMCs, collected after 12 months of ibrutinib treatment. V and J are TRBV27 and TRBJ2-7; D not resolved. This CDR3 reads CATGRQQGYEQYF. The CDR3 region has the DNA TGTGCCACCGGTAGGCAGCAAGGGTACGAGCAGTACTTC.